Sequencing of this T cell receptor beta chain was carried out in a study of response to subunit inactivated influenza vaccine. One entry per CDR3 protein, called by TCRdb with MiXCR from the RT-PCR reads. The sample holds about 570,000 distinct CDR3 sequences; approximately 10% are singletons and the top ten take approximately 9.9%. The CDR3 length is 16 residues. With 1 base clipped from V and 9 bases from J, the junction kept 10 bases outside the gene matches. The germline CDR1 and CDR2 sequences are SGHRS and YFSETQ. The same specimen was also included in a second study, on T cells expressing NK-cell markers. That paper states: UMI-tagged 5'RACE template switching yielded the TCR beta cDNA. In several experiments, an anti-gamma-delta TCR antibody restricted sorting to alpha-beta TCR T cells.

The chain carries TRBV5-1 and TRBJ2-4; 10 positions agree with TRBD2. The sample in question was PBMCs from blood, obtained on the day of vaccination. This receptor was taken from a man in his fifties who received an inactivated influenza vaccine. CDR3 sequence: CASSLSAAGGPGIQYF. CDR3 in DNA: TGCGCCAGCAGCTTGAGTGCAGCGGGAGGGCCTGGCATTCAGTACTTC. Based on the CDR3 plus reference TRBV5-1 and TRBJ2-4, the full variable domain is KAGVTQTPRYLIKTRGQQVTLSCSPISGHRSVSWYQQTPGQGLQFLFEYFSETQRNKGNFPGRFSGRQFSNSRSEMNVSTLELGDSALYLCASSLSAAGGPGIQYFGAGTRLSVL.